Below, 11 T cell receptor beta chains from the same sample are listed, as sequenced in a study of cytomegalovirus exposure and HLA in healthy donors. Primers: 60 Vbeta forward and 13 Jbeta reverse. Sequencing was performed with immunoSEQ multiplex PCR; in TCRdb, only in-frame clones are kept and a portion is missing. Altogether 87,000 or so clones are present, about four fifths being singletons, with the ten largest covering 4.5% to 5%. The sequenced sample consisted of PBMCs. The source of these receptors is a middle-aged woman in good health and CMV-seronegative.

CDR3 loop: CASSKTGGRTEAFF. In nucleotides, the CDR3 is TGTGCCAGCAGTAAAACAGGGGGCCGCACTGAAGCTTTCTTT. The chain combines TRBV7-6 with TRBJ1-1; 9 nucleotides align to TRBD1. V trimming: 6 bases; J trimming: 4 bases; junction bases outside the gene matches: 6. Germline V gene lookup returns CDR1 SGHVS and CDR2 FNYEAQ. The CDR3 has 14 residues.

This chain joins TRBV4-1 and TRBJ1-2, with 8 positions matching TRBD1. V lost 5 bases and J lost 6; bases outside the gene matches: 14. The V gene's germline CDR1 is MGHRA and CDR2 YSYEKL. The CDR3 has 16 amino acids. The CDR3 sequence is CASSTPGQGIIDGYTF. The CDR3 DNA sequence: TGCGCCAGCAGCACCCCTGGACAGGGAATTATTGATGGCTACACCTTC.

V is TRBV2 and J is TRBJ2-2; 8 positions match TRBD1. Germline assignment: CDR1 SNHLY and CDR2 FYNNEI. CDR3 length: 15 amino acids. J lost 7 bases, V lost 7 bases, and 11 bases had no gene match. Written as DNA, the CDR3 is TGTGCCAGCACGTATACACAGGGGGAGAACGGGGAGCTGTTTTTT. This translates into CASTYTQGENGELFF.

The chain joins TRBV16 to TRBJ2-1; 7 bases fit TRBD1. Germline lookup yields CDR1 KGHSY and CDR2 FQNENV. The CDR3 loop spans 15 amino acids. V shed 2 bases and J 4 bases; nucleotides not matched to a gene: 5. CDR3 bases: TGTGCCAGCAGCCAAGATCGGACAGGTTACAATGAGCAGTTCTTC. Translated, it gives CASSQDRTGYNEQFF.

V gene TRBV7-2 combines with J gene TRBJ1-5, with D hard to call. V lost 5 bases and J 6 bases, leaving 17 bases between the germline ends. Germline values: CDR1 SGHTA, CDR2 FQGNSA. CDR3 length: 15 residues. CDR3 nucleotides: TGTGCCAGCAGCGTCATCCACGATCCGGGTCAGCCCCAGCATTTT. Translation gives CASSVIHDPGQPQHF. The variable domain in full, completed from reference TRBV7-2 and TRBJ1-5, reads GAGVSQSPSNKVTEKGKDVELRCDPISGHTALYWYRQSLGQGLEFLIYFQGNSAPDKSGLPSDRFSAERTGGSVSTLTIQRTQQEDSAVYLCASSVIHDPGQPQHFGDGTRLSIL.

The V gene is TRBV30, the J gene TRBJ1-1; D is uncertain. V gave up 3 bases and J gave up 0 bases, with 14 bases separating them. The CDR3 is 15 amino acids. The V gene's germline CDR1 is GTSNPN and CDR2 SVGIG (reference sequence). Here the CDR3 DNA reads TGTGCCTGGAGGGGCCGGCGAGGGCTGAACACTGAAGCTTTCTTT. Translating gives CAWRGRRGLNTEAFF.

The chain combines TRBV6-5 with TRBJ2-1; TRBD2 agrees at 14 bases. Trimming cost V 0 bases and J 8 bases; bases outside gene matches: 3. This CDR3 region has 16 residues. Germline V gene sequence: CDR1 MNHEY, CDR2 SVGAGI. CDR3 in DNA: TGTGCCAGCAGTTACTCGACTAGCGGGGGGGTCGATGAGCAGTTCTTC. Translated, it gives CASSYSTSGGVDEQFF.

CDR3 DNA sequence: TGTGCCAGCAAAGATTCGACACCCAACTTTAGGAACTCCTATAATTCACCCCTCCACTTT. It yields the protein CASKDSTPNFRNSYNSPLHF. V is TRBV5-4 and J is TRBJ1-6, with D unclear. The V gene's germline CDR1 is SGHNT and CDR2 YYREEE (reference sequence). This CDR3 contains 20 residues. V shed 6 bases and J shed 0 bases, with 25 bases lying between them.

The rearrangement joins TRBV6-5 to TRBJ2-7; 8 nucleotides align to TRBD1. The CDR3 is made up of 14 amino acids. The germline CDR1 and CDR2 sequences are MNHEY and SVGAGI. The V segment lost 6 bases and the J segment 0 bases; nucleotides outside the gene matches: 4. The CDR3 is CASSRTGYSYEQYF. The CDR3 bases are TGTGCCAGCAGCCGGACAGGGTACTCCTACGAGCAGTACTTC.

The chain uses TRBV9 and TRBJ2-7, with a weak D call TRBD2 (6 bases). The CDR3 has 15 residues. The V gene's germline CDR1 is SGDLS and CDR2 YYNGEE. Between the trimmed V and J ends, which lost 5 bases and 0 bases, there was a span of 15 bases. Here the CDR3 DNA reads TGTGCCAGCAGTGCCGGGACTGCCCCCTCCTACGAGCAGTACTTC. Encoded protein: CASSAGTAPSYEQYF.

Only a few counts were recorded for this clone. CDR3 protein: CAISESGGDGYTF. The CDR3 region has the DNA TGTGCCATCAGTGAGTCAGGGGGCGATGGCTACACCTTC. The chain couples TRBV10-3 to TRBJ1-2, with TRBD1 matching over 7 bases. The CDR3 length is 13 residues. The V segment lost 0 bases and the J segment 6 bases; nucleotides outside the gene matches: 1. Germline V gene lookup returns CDR1 ENHRY and CDR2 SYGVKD.